Presented here are 21 T cell receptor beta chains from one specimen sequenced in a study of blood T cell repertoires in COVID-19. Here immunoSEQ multiplex PCR was the method, and the copy in TCRdb shows in-frame clones only, minus some. The sample holds about 320,000 clones; under 95% are singletons and the top ten take approximately 2.5%. Specimen: PBMCs or T cells enriched from blood (not recorded which). Source of these receptors: a man aged 55 to 70 who had recovered from COVID-19.

The genes are TRBV30 and TRBJ2-4; 7 bases align to TRBD1. There are 18 residues in the CDR3. The germline V gene has CDR1 GTSNPN and CDR2 SVGIG (reference sequence). V dropped 2 bases and J dropped 4; count of bases not matched to a gene: 17. CDR3 protein: CAWSPAWTGRDFKNIQYF. The CDR3 DNA is TGTGCCTGGAGTCCTGCCTGGACAGGAAGGGATTTTAAAAACATTCAGTACTTC.

This clone has more than one count but fewer than ten. V and J are TRBV5-4 and TRBJ2-7; D remains ambiguous. This CDR3 has 14 amino acids. The ends were cut back, 1 base at V and 6 bases at J, with 14 bases in the middle. The V gene's germline CDR1 is SGHNT and CDR2 YYREEE (reference sequence). The CDR3 coding sequence is TGTGCCAGCAGCTTGAGGCAGGCCGCCGGCGAGCAGTACTTC. It encodes CASSLRQAAGEQYF.

V gene TRBV5-6 combines with J gene TRBJ2-3; D is ambiguous. Germline loops: CDR1 SGHDT, CDR2 YYEEEE. The CDR3 length is 14 residues. The V end lost 2 bases, the J end lost 2 bases, and 9 bases lay between the germline ends. The CDR3 DNA follows: TGTGCCAGCAGCTTCAAACAGATCACAGATACGCAGTATTTT. It specifies CASSFKQITDTQYF.

In its sample, this clone was seen once. V usage is TRBV6-5 and J usage is TRBJ1-6; D is ambiguous. The V end lost 0 bases, the J end lost 6 bases, and 9 bases lay between the germline ends. Germline CDR1 reads MNHEY; CDR2 reads SVGAGI. This CDR3 region has 15 residues. CDR3 in DNA: TGTGCCAGCAGTTACTCCCCGGGTCGTAATTCACCCCTCCACTTT. Translated: CASSYSPGRNSPLHF.

The chain has TRBV3-1 (or the pseudogene TRBV3-2) and TRBJ2-5; unclear D gene. V was shortened by 0 bases and J by 1 base, with 9 bases between the two germline ends. This CDR3 comprises 15 residues. Germline assignment: CDR1 LGHDT and CDR2 YNNKEL (reference sequence). CDR3 coding DNA: TGTGCCAGCAGCCAAGATAGCTCCATCCAAGAGACCCAGTACTTC. Translated, it gives CASSQDSSIQETQYF.

The rearrangement links TRBV7-2 to TRBJ1-2, with 10 bases that match TRBD1. Germline V gene lookup returns CDR1 SGHTA and CDR2 FQGNSA. V lost 7 bases, J lost 7 bases, and 12 bases stayed unmatched. The CDR3 consists of 15 residues. As DNA, the CDR3 is TGTGCCAGCACCGACAGGTCTGGGACAGGGGCTGGCTACACCTTC. As protein: CASTDRSGTGAGYTF. The whole variable domain, remainder taken from reference TRBV7-2 and TRBJ1-2, is GAGVSQSPSNKVTEKGKDVELRCDPISGHTALYWYRQSLGQGLEFLIYFQGNSAPDKSGLPSDRFSAERTGGSVSTLTIQRTQQEDSAVYLCASTDRSGTGAGYTFGSGTRLTVV.

The chain combines TRBV13 with TRBJ2-5; D gene ambiguous. Deletions cut 5 bases from V and 5 bases from J, with 9 bases between. This CDR3 is built from 12 residues. The V gene's germline CDR1 is PRHDT and CDR2 FYEKMQ (reference sequence). CDR3: CASSQSEETQYF. The CDR3 nucleotides are TGTGCCAGCAGCCAATCCGAGGAGACCCAGTACTTC.

There are a few counts of this clone. This chain links TRBV19 with TRBJ1-2; 9 nucleotides agree with TRBD1. The CDR3 is 14 amino acids. J was trimmed by 6 bases and V by 8 bases; bases with no gene match: 10. CDR1 is LNHDA, CDR2 SQIVND, per germline (reference sequence). The CDR3 spells CASGSQGARNGYTF. The CDR3 bases are TGTGCCAGTGGATCACAGGGGGCGCGGAATGGCTACACCTTC. Filled out from reference TRBV19 and TRBJ1-2, the complete variable domain reads DGGITQSPKYLFRKEGQNVTLSCEQNLNHDAMYWYRQDPGQGLRLIYYSQIVNDFQKGDIAEGYSVSREKKESFPLTVTSAQKNPTAFYLCASGSQGARNGYTFGSGTRLTVV.

V usage is TRBV9 and J usage is TRBJ2-2; a weak D match, TRBD1 (6 bases). CDR1 is SGDLS, CDR2 YYNGEE, per germline. This CDR3 spans 14 amino acids. With 0 bases removed from V and 4 bases from J, the gap between germline ends came to 7 bases. CDR3 amino acids: CASSVARGTGELFF. DNA of the CDR3: TGTGCCAGCAGCGTAGCCAGGGGCACCGGGGAGCTGTTTTTT.

The V call is TRBV10-1, the J call TRBJ2-7, with 10 bases identical to TRBD1. CDR1 is WNHNN and CDR2 is SYGVQD in the germline V gene (reference sequence). Trimming took 7 bases from V and 2 from J; bases not matched to a gene: 11. The CDR3 has 16 residues. The CDR3 DNA reads as TGCGCCAGCACCTCCTTAGGGACAGGGGACCCCTACGAGCAGTACTTC. Its protein is CASTSLGTGDPYEQYF.

This clone was observed a few times. V gene TRBV27 combines with J gene TRBJ1-1; maybe TRBD1 (5 bases). Germline assignment: CDR1 MNHEY and CDR2 SMNVEV (reference sequence). This CDR3 contains 14 residues. V was cut by 4 bases and J by 1 base, with 10 bases left in between. The CDR3 region is CASSWGVANTEAFF. CDR3 coding DNA: TGTGCCAGCAGTTGGGGGGTTGCGAACACTGAAGCTTTCTTT.

J is TRBJ2-7 and V is TRBV24-1, with a weak D call TRBD1 (6 bases). Germline V gene sequence: CDR1 KGHDR, CDR2 SFDVKD. Trimming took off 3 bases at V and 8 bases at J, with 10 bases between the two ends. CDR3 length equals 12 residues. CDR3 DNA sequence: TGTGCCACCAGTGATCAGCAGGGGAAGCAGTACTTC. Protein: CATSDQQGKQYF.

V and J are TRBV3-1 (or the pseudogene TRBV3-2) and TRBJ2-2; weak D call: TRBD2 (5 bases). The germline gives CDR1 LGHDT, CDR2 YNNKEL (reference sequence). The V gene lost 0 bases and the J gene lost 8 bases, with 19 bases spanning the gap. The length of the CDR3 is 17 residues. CDR3 loop: CASSQDRAVLGMGELFF. Written as DNA, the CDR3 is TGTGCCAGCAGCCAAGATAGAGCGGTCTTGGGTATGGGGGAGCTGTTTTTT.

This chain uses TRBV20-1 with TRBJ2-4; D possibly corresponds to TRBD2 (5 bases). V was shortened by 3 bases and J by 6 bases, with 24 bases between the two germline ends. This CDR3 spans 17 amino acids. Germline values: CDR1 DFQATT, CDR2 SNEGSKA (reference sequence). CDR3 protein: CSASGTLLAREGNIQYF. The CDR3 DNA is TGCAGTGCTAGTGGCACCCTTCTAGCTCGGGAAGGAAACATTCAGTACTTC.

In this sample, this clone turned up once. V and J are TRBV28 and TRBJ2-5, with 9 positions matching TRBD2. Trimming at V came to 4 bases and at J to 1 base, leaving 16 bases not matched to a gene. This CDR3 is built from 19 residues. The germline gives CDR1 MDHEN, CDR2 SYDVKM. This CDR3 reads CASSSLLELSGGTQETQYF. CDR3 nucleotides: TGTGCCAGCAGTTCCCTCCTTGAGCTTAGCGGGGGAACCCAAGAGACCCAGTACTTC.

The chain joins TRBV25-1 to TRBJ1-4; D is unclear. The V gene's germline CDR1 is MGHDK and CDR2 SYGVNS. The CDR3 spans 13 residues. V was trimmed by 5 bases and J by 7 bases, leaving 11 bases between them. CDR3 in amino acids: CASSPVGLEKLFF. The CDR3 DNA is TGTGCCAGCAGTCCCGTTGGGCTTGAAAAACTGTTTTTT.

The rearrangement uses TRBV7-2 and TRBJ2-1, with no clear D. Germline CDR1 and CDR2: SGHTA and FQGNSA. Trimming left V 0 bases short and J 2 bases short, with 14 bases between. There are 17 residues in the CDR3. CDR3 DNA: TGTGCCAGCAGCTTAGCCTTTTTGGAGCAACCCTACAATGAGCAGTTCTTC. Translating gives CASSLAFLEQPYNEQFF. Full variable domain (outside the CDR3, taken from reference TRBV7-2 and TRBJ2-1): GAGVSQSPSNKVTEKGKDVELRCDPISGHTALYWYRQSLGQGLEFLIYFQGNSAPDKSGLPSDRFSAERTGGSVSTLTIQRTQQEDSAVYLCASSLAFLEQPYNEQFFGPGTRLTVL.

The chain employs TRBV25-1 and TRBJ1-5; D is undetermined. CDR1 is MGHDK, CDR2 SYGVNS, per germline. The CDR3 sequence is 13 residues long. The ends were cut back, 2 bases at V and 7 bases at J, with 9 bases in the middle. CDR3 sequence (DNA): TGTGCCAGCAGTGAAGGAGACCGGCAGCCCCAGCATTTT. Its translation: CASSEGDRQPQHF.

This clone was recorded once. The chain has TRBV30 and TRBJ2-1, with 9 bases fitting TRBD2. The CDR3 runs to 14 residues. CDR1 is GTSNPN, CDR2 SVGIG, per germline (reference sequence). The ends lost 5 bases at V and 7 bases at J; junction bases unmatched: 9. The CDR3 sequence is CAWAAGTSRNEQFF. For the CDR3, the DNA is TGTGCCTGGGCCGCCGGGACTAGCAGGAATGAGCAGTTCTTC. Looking up the rest from reference TRBV30 and TRBJ2-1 gives the full variable domain: SQTIHQWPATLVQPVGSPLSLECTVEGTSNPNLYWYRQAAGRGLQLLFYSVGIGQISSEVPQNLSASRPQDRQFILSSKKLLLSDSGFYLCAWAAGTSRNEQFFGPGTRLTVL.

This clone was detected a few times. The chain combines TRBV19 with TRBJ1-6; D ambiguous. The CDR3 length is 12 residues. The ends were cut back, 8 bases at V and 13 bases at J, with 15 bases in the middle. CDR1 and CDR2 from the germline V gene are LNHDA and SQIVND (reference sequence). CDR3 residues: CASRHGASPLHF. In DNA, the CDR3 is TGTGCCAGTCGTCACGGTGCGTCGCCCCTCCACTTT.

The chain combines TRBV11-2 with TRBJ2-1; 9 bases align to TRBD1. Germline trimming cut 5 bases from V and 6 bases from J; bases unmatched to any gene: 8. There are 15 residues in the CDR3. Germline CDR1 is SGHAT and CDR2 is FQNNGV. The CDR3 here is CASSLSGGQGNEQFF. The CDR3 bases are TGTGCCAGCAGCCTAAGTGGGGGACAGGGCAATGAGCAGTTCTTC.